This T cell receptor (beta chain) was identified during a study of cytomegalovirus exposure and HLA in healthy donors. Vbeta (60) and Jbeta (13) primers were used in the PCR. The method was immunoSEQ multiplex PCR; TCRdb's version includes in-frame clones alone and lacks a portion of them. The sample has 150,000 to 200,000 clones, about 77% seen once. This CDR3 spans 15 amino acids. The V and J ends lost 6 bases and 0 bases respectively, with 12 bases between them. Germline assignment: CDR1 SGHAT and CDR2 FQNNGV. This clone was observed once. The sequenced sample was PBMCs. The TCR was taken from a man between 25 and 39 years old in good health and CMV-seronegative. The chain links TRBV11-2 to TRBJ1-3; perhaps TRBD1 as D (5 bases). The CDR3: CASRQTGDSGNTIYF. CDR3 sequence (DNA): TGTGCCAGCAGACAAACAGGAGACTCTGGAAACACCATATATTTT.